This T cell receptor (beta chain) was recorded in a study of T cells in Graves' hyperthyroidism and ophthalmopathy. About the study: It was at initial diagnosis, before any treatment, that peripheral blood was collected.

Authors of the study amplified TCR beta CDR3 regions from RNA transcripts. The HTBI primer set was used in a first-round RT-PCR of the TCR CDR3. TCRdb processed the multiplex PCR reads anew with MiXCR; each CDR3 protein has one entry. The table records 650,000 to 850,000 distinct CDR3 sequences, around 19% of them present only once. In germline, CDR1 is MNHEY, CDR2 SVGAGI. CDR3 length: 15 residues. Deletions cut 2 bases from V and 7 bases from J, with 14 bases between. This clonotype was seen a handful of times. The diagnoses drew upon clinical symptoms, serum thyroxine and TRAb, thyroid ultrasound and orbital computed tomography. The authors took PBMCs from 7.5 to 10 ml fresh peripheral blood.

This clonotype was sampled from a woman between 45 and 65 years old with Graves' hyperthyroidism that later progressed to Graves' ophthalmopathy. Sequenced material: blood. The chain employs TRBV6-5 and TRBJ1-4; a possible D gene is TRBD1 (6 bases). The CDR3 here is CASSYRQDGGEKLFF. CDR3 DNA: TGTGCCAGCAGTTACCGACAGGATGGTGGTGAAAAACTGTTTTTT.